This is a list of T cell receptor beta chains from one sample in a study of blood T cells in healthy people across ages. TCRdb re-called the 5' RACE reads through MiXCR, storing one row per CDR3 protein. The data contain roughly 2 million distinct CDR3 sequences, approximately 50% of them singletons. The sequenced sample consisted of blood. The receptors stem from a middle-aged woman in good health. CDR3s include the opening cysteine and the closing phenylalanine or tryptophan. The D gene is left open where the match is weak. Rows may omit the clone size; those that give it use once, few, many or a size class.

v_gene	d_gene	abundance	j_gene	CDR3nt	CDR3aa
TRBV5-1	-	-	TRBJ2-6	TGCGCCAGCAGGAAGGGACCGAGCTCTGGGGCCAACGTCCTGACTTTC	CASRKGPSSGANVLTF
TRBV29-1	TRBD1	-	TRBJ1-2	TGCAGCGTCGGGGGACAGGGGAGTGGCTACACCTTC	CSVGGQGSGYTF
TRBV24-1	TRBD1	-	TRBJ2-5	TGTGCCACCAGTGAGTCCAGGGGGATGGAAGAGACCCAGTACTTC	CATSESRGMEETQYF
TRBV5-1	-	-	TRBJ2-1	TGCGCCAGCAGCTTGAATAGCGGTATGTTCAATGAGCAGTTCTTC	CASSLNSGMFNEQFF
TRBV20-1	-	-	TRBJ1-1	TGCAGTGCTATAGCATCCATGAACACTGAAGCTTTCTTT	CSAIASMNTEAFF
TRBV2	-	-	TRBJ2-5	TGTGCCAGCAGTGAAATAGGGATCCAAGAGACCCAGTACTTC	CASSEIGIQETQYF
TRBV7-9	TRBD1	-	TRBJ1-2	TGTGCCAGCAGCCCCAGACAGGGGCCAGAAGTTGGGTATGGCTACACCTTC	CASSPRQGPEVGYGYTF
TRBV11-2	-	-	TRBJ1-6	TGTGCCAGCAGCTTATGGGCAGACTATAATTCACCCCTCCACTTT	CASSLWADYNSPLHF
TRBV7-2	-	-	TRBJ2-2	TGTGCCAGCAGCCACGGGGGCGGGACCGGGGAGCTGTTTTTT	CASSHGGGTGELFF
TRBV28	-	-	TRBJ2-5	TGTGCCAGCGGAGCTGGGGGGAGAGAAGAGACCCAGTACTTC	CASGAGGREETQYF
TRBV12-3/TRBV12-4	-	-	TRBJ1-2	TGTGCCAGCAGCCACGGGGGGAGCTATGGCTACACCTTC	CASSHGGSYGYTF
TRBV20-1	TRBD2	-	TRBJ2-1	TGCAGTGCTAGAGGGCGTAGACTAGCGGGGGGCGATATCTCCTACAATGAGCAGTTCTTC	CSARGRRLAGGDISYNEQFF
TRBV7-9	-	-	TRBJ2-3	TGTGCCAGCAGCCTAGGATCAGGGGTGGAAGATACGCAGTATTTT	CASSLGSGVEDTQYF
TRBV27	-	once	TRBJ2-6	TGTGCCAGCAGTCGGTGGGTTTGGGGAGCCGGGGCCAACGTCCTGACTTTC	CASSRWVWGAGANVLTF
TRBV9	TRBD1	-	TRBJ1-1	TGTGCCAGCAGCGTAGAGGACAGGGTGAAGGGGAACACTGAAGCTTTCTTT	CASSVEDRVKGNTEAFF
TRBV20-1	-	-	TRBJ2-3	TGCAGTGCTAGCGGGGTTAGCACAGATACGCAGTATTTT	CSASGVSTDTQYF
TRBV28	-	-	TRBJ1-2	TGTGCCACTCAAAACTATGGCTACACCTTC	CATQNYGYTF
TRBV5-1	-	-	TRBJ2-1	TGCGCCAGCAGCCACTATGGGGACTCCTACAATGAGCAGTTCTTC	CASSHYGDSYNEQFF
TRBV6-6	-	few	TRBJ2-1	TGTGCCAGCAGCTATTCCCACCAAAATGAGCAGTTCTTC	CASSYSHQNEQFF
TRBV7-3	TRBD2	once	TRBJ2-1	TGTGCCAGCAGCTTCCAGACTAGCGGGGTGAATGAGCAGTTCTTC	CASSFQTSGVNEQFF
TRBV5-1	-	-	TRBJ2-5	TGCGCCAGCAGCTTGGCCCAGGGGATCAGCCAAGAGACCCAGTACTTC	CASSLAQGISQETQYF
TRBV7-9	TRBD2	many	TRBJ2-7	TGTGCCAGCAGCTTAGGGCGTCGGGGGGGGCTCGACGAGCAGTACTTC	CASSLGRRGGLDEQYF
TRBV15	TRBD1	-	TRBJ1-6	TGTGCCACCAGCAGTCCCCGGGGTTCAGGGGGCCTAAATTCACCCCTCCACTTT	CATSSPRGSGGLNSPLHF
TRBV6-2/TRBV6-3	-	few	TRBJ2-7	TGTGCCAGTGTGAGGGACCTAAGTTCAGCCGAGCAGTACTTC	CASVRDLSSAEQYF
TRBV4-2	-	-	TRBJ2-4	TGTGCCAGCAGCCAAGTTCAGGGTGGACAGCAGTACTTC	CASSQVQGGQQYF
TRBV12-3/TRBV12-4	-	-	TRBJ1-1	TGTGCCAGCAATTGGGGGGAAGACACTGAAGCTTTCTTT	CASNWGEDTEAFF
TRBV6-2/TRBV6-3	-	few	TRBJ2-3	TGTGCCAGCTTGAAAGTTTGGGACGGAGACACTGATACGCAGTATTTT	CASLKVWDGDTDTQYF
TRBV28	TRBD1	few	TRBJ2-7	TGTGCCAGCAGCCCTGGGACAGGGGGTCGCGAGCAGTACTTC	CASSPGTGGREQYF
TRBV10-3	TRBD2	-	TRBJ2-2	TGTGCCATCTACGGCCAGCGGGGGTCGAGCGGGGAGCTGTTTTTT	CAIYGQRGSSGELFF
TRBV11-2	TRBD2	once	TRBJ2-3	TGTGCCAGCAGCTTATGGGTACTAGCGGGGAGCACAGATACGCAGTATTTT	CASSLWVLAGSTDTQYF
TRBV7-3	-	-	TRBJ2-5	TGTGCCAGCAGCTTAGATTCTTCTAAAGAGACCCAGTACTTC	CASSLDSSKETQYF